This TCR beta chain was documented in a study of blood T cell repertoires in COVID-19. The data were produced by immunoSEQ multiplex PCR, yet TCRdb's version contains in-frame clones alone and is incomplete. This sample has roughly 160,000 clones, with approximately 84% found just once. V lost 8 bases and J lost 8; bases outside the gene matches: 12. Germline V gives CDR1 LNHNV, CDR2 YYDKDF (reference sequence). CDR3 length: 14 residues. The origin of this receptor is a man aged 65 to 79 with active or convalescent COVID-19. The V and J genes are TRBV15 and TRBJ1-2; TRBD1 matches at 9 bases. Sequences were obtained from peripheral blood. CDR3 region: CATAMDRGSEGYTF. The CDR3 coding sequence is TGTGCCACCGCCATGGACAGGGGTTCTGAGGGCTACACCTTC.